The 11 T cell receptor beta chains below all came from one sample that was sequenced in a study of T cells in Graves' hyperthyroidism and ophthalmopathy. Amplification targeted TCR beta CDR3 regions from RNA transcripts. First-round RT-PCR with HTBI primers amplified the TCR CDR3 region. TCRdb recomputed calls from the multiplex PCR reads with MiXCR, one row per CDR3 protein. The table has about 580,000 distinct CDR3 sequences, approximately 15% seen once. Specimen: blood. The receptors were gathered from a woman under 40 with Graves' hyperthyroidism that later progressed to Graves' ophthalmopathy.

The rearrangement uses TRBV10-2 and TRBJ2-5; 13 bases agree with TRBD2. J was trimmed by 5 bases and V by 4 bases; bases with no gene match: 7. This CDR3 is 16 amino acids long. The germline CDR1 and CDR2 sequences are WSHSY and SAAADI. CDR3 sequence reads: CASSGGLAGNPETQYF. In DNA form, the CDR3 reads TGCGCCAGCAGTGGGGGACTAGCGGGAAACCCGGAGACCCAGTACTTC.

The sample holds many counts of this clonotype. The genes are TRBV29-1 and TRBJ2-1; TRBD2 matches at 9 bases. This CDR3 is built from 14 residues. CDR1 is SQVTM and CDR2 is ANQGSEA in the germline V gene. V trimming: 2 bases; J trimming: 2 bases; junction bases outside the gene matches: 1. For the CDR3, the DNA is TGCAGCGTTGAAAGACTAGCGGCCTACAATGAGCAGTTCTTC. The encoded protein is CSVERLAAYNEQFF.

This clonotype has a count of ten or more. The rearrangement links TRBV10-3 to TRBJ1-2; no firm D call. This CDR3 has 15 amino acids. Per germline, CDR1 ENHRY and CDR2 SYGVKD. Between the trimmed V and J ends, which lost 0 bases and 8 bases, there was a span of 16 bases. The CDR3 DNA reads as TGTGCCATCAGTGAGTCGTCGGATCCGCCCACCGGCTACACCTTC. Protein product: CAISESSDPPTGYTF.

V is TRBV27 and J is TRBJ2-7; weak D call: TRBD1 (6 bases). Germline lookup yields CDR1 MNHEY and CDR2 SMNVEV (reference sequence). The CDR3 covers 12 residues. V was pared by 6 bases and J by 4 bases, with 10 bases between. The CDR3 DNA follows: TGTGCCAGCAGGGGGGCCCGGTACGAGCAGTACTTC. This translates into CASRGARYEQYF.

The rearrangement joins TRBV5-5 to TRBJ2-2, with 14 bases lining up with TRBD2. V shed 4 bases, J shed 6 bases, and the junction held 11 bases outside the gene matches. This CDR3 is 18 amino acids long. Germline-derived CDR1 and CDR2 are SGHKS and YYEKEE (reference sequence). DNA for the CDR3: TGTGCCAGCAGCGGGGCCGGGACTAGCGGGAGTCTTGCCGGGGAGCTGTTTTTT. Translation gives CASSGAGTSGSLAGELFF.

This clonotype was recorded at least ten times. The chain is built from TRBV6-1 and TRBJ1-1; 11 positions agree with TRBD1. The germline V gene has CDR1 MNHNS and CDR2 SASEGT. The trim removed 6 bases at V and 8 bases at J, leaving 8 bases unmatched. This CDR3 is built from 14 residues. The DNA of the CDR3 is TGTGCCAGCAGAGGACAGGGGGCGCGAACCGAAGCTTTCTTT. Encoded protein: CASRGQGARTEAFF.

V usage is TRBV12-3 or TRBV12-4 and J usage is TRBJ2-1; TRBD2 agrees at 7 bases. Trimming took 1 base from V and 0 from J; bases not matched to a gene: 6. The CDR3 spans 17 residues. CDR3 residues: CASSLEASGASYNEQFF. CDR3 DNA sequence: TGTGCCAGCAGTTTAGAGGCTAGCGGAGCCTCCTACAATGAGCAGTTCTTC.

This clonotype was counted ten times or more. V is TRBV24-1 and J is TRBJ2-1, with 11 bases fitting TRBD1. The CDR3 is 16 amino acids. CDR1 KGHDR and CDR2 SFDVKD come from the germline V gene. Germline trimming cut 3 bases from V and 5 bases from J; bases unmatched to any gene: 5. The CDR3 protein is CATSDGQGAKNNEQFF. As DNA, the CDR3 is TGTGCCACCAGTGATGGACAGGGGGCGAAGAACAATGAGCAGTTCTTC.

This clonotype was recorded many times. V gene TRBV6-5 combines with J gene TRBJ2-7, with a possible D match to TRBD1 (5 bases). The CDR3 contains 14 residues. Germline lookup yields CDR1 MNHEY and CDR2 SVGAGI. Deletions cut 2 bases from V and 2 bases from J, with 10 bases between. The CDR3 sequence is CASSYAGPAYEQYF. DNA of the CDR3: TGTGCCAGCAGTTACGCAGGGCCTGCCTACGAGCAGTACTTC.

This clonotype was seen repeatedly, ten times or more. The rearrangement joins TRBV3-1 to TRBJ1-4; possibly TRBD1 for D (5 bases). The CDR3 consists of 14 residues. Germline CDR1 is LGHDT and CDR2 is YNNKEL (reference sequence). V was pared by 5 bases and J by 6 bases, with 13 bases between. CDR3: CASSNSLGHEKLFF. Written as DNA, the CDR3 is TGTGCCAGCAGCAACAGCCTGGGGCATGAAAAACTGTTTTTT.

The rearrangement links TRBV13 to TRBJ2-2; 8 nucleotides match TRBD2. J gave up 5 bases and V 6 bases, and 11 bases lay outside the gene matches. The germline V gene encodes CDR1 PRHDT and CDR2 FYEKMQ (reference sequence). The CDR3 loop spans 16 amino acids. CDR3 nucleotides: TGTGCCAGCAGAGAAGCCATCCGGGAGGGGACCGGGGAGCTGTTTTTT. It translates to CASREAIREGTGELFF.